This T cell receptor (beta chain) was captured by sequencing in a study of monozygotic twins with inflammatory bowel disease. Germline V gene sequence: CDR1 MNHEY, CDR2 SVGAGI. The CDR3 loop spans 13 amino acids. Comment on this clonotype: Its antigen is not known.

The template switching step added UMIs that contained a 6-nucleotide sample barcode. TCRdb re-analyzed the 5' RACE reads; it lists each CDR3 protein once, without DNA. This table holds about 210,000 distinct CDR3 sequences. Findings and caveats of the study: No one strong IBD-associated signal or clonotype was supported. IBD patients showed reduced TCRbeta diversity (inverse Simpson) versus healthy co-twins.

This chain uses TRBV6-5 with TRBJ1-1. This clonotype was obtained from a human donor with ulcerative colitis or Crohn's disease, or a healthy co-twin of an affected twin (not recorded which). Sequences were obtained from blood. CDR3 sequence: CASSFSDGLEAFF.